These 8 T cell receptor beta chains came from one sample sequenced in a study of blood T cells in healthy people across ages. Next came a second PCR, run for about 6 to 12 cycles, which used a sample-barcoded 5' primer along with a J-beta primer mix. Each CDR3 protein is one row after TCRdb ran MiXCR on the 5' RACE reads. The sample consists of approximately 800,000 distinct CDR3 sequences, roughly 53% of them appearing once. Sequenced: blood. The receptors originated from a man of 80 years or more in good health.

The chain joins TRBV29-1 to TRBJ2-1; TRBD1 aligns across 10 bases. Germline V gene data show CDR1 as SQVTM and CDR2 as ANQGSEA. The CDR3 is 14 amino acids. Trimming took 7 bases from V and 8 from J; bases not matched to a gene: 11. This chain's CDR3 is CSAQRDRGSHEQFF. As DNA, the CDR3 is TGCAGCGCCCAAAGGGACAGGGGAAGCCATGAGCAGTTCTTC.

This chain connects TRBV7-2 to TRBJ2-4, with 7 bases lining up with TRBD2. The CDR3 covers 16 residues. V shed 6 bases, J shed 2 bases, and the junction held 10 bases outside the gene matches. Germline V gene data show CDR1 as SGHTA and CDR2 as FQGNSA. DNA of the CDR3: TGTGCCAGCAGTGTAAGCCCGGGACTAACCAAAAACATTCAGTACTTC. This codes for CASSVSPGLTKNIQYF.

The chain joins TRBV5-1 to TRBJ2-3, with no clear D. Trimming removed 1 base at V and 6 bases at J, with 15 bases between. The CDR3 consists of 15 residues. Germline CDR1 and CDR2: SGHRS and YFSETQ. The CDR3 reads CASSLQDARLDTQYF. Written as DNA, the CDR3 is TGCGCCAGCAGCTTGCAGGACGCCCGTTTGGATACGCAGTATTTT.

CDR3 nucleotides: TGTGCCAGCAGCGTCCGACAGGGGTTAGGGGAGACCCAGTACTTC. Translation: CASSVRQGLGETQYF. The rearrangement links TRBV9 to TRBJ2-7; TRBD1 matches at 8 bases. The assigned J gene may be wrong: the sequence end matches TRBJ2-5 better. CDR1 is SGDLS and CDR2 is YYNGEE in the germline V gene. The CDR3 consists of 15 residues.

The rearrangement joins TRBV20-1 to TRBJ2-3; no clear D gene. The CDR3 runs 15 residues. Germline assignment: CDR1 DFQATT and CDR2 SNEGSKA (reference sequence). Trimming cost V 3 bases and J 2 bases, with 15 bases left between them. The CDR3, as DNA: TGCAGTGCTAGCGGTCACCCGGCGAACACAGATACGCAGTATTTT. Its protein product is CSASGHPANTDTQYF.

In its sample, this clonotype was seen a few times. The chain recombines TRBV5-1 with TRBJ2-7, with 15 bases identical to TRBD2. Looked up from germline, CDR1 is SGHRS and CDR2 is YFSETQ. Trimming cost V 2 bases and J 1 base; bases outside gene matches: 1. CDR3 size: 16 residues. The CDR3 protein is CASSFGLAGGSYEQYF. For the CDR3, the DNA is TGCGCCAGCAGCTTCGGACTAGCGGGAGGGTCCTACGAGCAGTACTTC.

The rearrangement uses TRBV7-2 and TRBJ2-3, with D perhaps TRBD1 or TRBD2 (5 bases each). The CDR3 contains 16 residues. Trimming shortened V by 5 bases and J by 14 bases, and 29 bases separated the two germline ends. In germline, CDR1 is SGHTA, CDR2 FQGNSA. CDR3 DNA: TGTGCCAGCAGCGCTTCCGGGACCTCAGGGCGAGGATACGCGTATTTT. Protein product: CASSASGTSGRGYAYF.

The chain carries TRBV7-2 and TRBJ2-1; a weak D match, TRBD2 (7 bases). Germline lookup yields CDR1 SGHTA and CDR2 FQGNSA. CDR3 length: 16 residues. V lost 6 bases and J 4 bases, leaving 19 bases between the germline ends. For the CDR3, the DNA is TGTGCCAGCAGTTCGGGGGGCTCTCTTTCGTACAATGAGCAGTTCTTC. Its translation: CASSSGGSLSYNEQFF.